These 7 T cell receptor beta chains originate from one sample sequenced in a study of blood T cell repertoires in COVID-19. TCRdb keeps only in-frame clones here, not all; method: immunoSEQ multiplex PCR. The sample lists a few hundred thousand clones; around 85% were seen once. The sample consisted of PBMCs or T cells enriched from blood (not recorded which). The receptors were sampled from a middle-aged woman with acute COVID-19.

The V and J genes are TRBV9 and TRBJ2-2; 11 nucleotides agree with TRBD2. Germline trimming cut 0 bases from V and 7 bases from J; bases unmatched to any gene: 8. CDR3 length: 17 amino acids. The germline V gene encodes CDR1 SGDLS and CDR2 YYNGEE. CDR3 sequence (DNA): TGTGCCAGCAGCGTAGGCCTAGCGGGAGGCCCCGGCGGGGAGCTGTTTTTT. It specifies CASSVGLAGGPGGELFF.

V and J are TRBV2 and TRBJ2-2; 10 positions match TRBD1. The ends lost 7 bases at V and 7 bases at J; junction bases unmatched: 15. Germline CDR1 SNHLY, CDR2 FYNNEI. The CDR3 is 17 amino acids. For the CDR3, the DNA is TGTGCCAGCACCTCAGTAGGGGGGACAGGGGCGGACGGGGAGCTGTTTTTT. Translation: CASTSVGGTGADGELFF.

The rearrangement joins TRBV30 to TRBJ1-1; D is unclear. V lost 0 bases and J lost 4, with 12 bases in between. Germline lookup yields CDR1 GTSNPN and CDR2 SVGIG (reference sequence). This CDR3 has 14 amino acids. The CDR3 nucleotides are TGTGCCTGGAGTGTCCCATTATCGGGCACTGAAGCTTTCTTT. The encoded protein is CAWSVPLSGTEAFF.

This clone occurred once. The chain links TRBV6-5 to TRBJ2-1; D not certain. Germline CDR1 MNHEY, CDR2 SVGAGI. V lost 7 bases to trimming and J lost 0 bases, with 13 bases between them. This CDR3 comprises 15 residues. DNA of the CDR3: TGTGCCAGCAAGAAAATCTCCGGCTCCTACAATGAGCAGTTCTTC. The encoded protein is CASKKISGSYNEQFF.

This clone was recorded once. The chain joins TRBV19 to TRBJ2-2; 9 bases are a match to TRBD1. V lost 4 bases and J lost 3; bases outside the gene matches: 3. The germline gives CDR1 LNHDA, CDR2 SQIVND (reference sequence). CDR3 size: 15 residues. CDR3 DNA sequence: TGTGCCAGTAGTAGGCGGGACAGGGACACCGGGGAGCTGTTTTTT. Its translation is CASSRRDRDTGELFF.

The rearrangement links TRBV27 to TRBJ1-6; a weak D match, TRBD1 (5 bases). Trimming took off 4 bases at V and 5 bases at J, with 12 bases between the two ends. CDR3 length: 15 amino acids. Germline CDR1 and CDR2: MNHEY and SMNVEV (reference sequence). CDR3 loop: CASSSSQVHNSPLHF. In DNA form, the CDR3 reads TGTGCCAGCAGTTCGTCACAGGTTCATAATTCACCCCTCCACTTT.

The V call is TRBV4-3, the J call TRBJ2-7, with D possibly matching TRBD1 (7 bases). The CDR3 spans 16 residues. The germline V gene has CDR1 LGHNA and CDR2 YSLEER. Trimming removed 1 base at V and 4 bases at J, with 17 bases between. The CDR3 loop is CASSQGAGQTLYEQYF. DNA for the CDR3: TGCGCCAGCAGCCAAGGGGCGGGACAGACCCTATACGAGCAGTACTTC.